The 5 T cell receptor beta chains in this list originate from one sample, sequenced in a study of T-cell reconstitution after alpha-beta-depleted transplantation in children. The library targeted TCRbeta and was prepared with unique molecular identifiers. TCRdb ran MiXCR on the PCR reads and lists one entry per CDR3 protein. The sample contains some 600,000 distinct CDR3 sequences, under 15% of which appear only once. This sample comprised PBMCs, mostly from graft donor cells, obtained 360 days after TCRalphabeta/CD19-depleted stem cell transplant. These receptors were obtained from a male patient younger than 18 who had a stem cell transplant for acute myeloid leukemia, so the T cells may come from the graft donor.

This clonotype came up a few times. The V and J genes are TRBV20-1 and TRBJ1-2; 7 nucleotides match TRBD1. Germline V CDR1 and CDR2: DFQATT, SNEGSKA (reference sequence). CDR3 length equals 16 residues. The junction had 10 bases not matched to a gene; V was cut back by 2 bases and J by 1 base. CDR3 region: CSARFDRERVNYGYTF. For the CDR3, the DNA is TGCAGTGCTAGATTCGACAGGGAAAGGGTTAACTATGGCTACACCTTC.

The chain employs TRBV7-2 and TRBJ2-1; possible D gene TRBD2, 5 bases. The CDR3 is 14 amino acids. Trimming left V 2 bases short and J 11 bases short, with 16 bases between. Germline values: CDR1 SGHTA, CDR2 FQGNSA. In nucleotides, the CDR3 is TGTGCCAGCAGCTTAAGCGGATCCCTGTTACAGCAGTTCTTC. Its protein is CASSLSGSLLQQFF. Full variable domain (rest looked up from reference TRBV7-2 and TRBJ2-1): GAGVSQSPSNKVTEKGKDVELRCDPISGHTALYWYRQSLGQGLEFLIYFQGNSAPDKSGLPSDRFSAERTGGSVSTLTIQRTQQEDSAVYLCASSLSGSLLQQFFGPGTRLTVL.

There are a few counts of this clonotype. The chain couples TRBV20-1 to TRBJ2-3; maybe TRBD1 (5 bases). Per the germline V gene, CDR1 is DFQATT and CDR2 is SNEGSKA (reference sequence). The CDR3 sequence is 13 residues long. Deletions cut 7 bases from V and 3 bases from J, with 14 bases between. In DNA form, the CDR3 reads TGCAGTGTGGGGCAGGACGGGACAGATACGCAGTATTTT. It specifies CSVGQDGTDTQYF.

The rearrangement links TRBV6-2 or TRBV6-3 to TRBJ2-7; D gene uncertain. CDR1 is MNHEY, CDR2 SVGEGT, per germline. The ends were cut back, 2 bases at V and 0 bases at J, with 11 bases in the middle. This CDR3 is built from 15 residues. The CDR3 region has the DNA TGTGCCAGCAGTTACGCCCCCAGGAGCTCCTACGAGCAGTACTTC. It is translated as CASSYAPRSSYEQYF.

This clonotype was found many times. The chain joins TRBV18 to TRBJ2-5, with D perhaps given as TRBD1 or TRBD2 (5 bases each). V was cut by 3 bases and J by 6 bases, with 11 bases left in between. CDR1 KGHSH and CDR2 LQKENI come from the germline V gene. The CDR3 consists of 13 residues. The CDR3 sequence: CASSPGTEKTQYF. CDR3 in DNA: TGTGCCAGCTCACCTGGGACGGAAAAGACCCAGTACTTC.